This T cell receptor (beta chain) derives from a study of Ad26.COV2.S vaccination and SARS-CoV-2 variants. The CDR3 consists of 14 residues. Losses at the gene ends were 2 bases for V and 5 bases for J; bases not matched to a gene: 7. Germline-derived CDR1 and CDR2 are SQVTM and ANQGSEA. Study outcomes and limitations: Recipients given vaccine exceeded placebo recipients in spike-specific TCR breadth. Reported post-vaccination CD8+ and CD4+ T cell responses to spike showed substantial breadth.

On this clone: Its antigen is as yet unknown.

Regarding treatment: 15 to 20 received Ad26.COV2.S at low or high dose, single or two shots; roughly 5 received placebo; per-sample allocation not given. Repertoires come from day 63 after the first vaccine or placebo injection. Vaccination used an Ad26 vector expressing Wuhan-strain SARS-CoV-2 spike. This table comes from immunoSEQ multiplex PCR, and its TCRdb copy is limited to in-frame clones, with some not included. The profile covers fewer than 400,000 clones, with 75% to 90% appearing a single time and 3.5% taken by the ten largest. Specimen: peripheral blood, collected in a trial of Ad26.COV2.S vaccine versus placebo. This receptor was obtained from a person between 18 and 60 years old who received the Ad26.COV2.S COVID-19 vaccine or a placebo. This chain connects TRBV29-1 to TRBJ1-2; 8 nucleotides line up with TRBD1. In nucleotides, the CDR3 is TGCAGCGTTGAATCTCCAGGGGGCTGGTATGGCTACACCTTC. Its protein is CSVESPGGWYGYTF.